This T cell receptor beta chain was sequenced for a study of post-analysis software for immune sequencing data. Whole-study context: Relapsing-remitting, secondary progressive and progressive-relapsing forms of multiple sclerosis all featured among disease courses.

Prepared libraries of TCR beta cDNA carried unique molecular identifiers. T cells numbering roughly 1 to 10 million yielded some 500,000 cDNA molecules. Each CDR3 protein is one row after TCRdb ran MiXCR on the PCR reads. Of 650,000 to 900,000 distinct CDR3 sequences listed, around 45% were seen once; the top ten hold 4.9%. In the case of this clonotype: Its antigen remains unidentified.

Study-level findings and limits: By F measure, samples from a shared preparation batch strongly co-clustered. Controls significantly exceeded multiple sclerosis patients in normalized Chao1 diversity.

The sequencing input was blood. The sequence was collected from a girl aged 5 to 17 with multiple sclerosis.

The CDR3 loop is CSVEDLPGAGQFF. CDR3 sequence (DNA): TGCAGCGTTGAAGATCTCCCAGGCGCCGGGCAGTTCTTC. J is TRBJ2-1 and V is TRBV29-1; D gene uncertain. The CDR3 spans 13 residues. Germline-derived CDR1 and CDR2 are SQVTM and ANQGSEA. Trimming shortened V by 0 bases and J by 12 bases, and 15 bases separated the two germline ends.